This entry describes one TCR beta chain. Its specificity is not known. These data are taken from a study of spatial heterogeneity in lung cancer. The wider study: The library had UMIs, and each TCR and UMI pair averaged more than ten raw reads.

CDR3 length equals 14 residues. V lost 4 bases to trimming and J lost 2 bases, with 9 bases between them. The germline V gene has CDR1 SQVTM and CDR2 ANQGSEA. Time point noted: sample taken at primary tumor resection. The input material, whole RNA from tumor, nontumor lung or frozen PBMC, was sequenced unsorted. The donor population consisted of some 67 patients with untreated, early-stage non-small cell lung cancer. Study-wide results and limits: Ubiquitous expanded tumor TCRs appeared in blood more at resection than follow-up.

Every molecule of TCR cDNA had its own unique molecular identifier. Each CDR3 protein is one row after TCRdb ran MiXCR on the 5' RACE reads. The sample has about 85,000 distinct CDR3 sequences; under 25% are singletons. The sample here was PBMCs, taken at surgery. The receptor was derived from a male donor with early-stage non-small cell lung cancer. The V gene is TRBV29-1, the J gene TRBJ2-6, with D tentatively TRBD2 (5 bases). CDR3 bases: TGCAGCGTTGGAACTAGTCCTGGGGCCAACGTCCTGACTTTC. It yields the protein CSVGTSPGANVLTF.